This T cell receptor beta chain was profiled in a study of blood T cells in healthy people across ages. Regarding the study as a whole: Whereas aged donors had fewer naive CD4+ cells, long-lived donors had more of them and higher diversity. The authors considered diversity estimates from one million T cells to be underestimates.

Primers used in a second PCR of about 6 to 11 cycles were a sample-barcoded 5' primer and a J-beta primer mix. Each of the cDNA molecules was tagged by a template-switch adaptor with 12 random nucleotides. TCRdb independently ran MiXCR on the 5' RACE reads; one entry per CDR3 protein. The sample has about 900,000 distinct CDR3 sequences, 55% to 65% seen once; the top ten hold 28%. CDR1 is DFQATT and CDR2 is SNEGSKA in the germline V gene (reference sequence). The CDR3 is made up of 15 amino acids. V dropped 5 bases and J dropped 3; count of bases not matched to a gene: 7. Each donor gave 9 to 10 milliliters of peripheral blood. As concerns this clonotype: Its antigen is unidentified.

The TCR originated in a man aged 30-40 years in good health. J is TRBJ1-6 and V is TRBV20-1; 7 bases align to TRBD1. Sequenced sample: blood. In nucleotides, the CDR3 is TGCAGTGCTGGGTCCGGGACAGACTATAATTCACCCCTCCACTTT. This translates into CSAGSGTDYNSPLHF.